The clone carrying this T cell receptor (beta chain) appeared a single time. Its antigen is currently unknown. Patients counted as stable if ophthalmopathy did not develop within 18 months. Hyperthyroidism was newly diagnosed in patients aged 18 to 65 (duration under 2 months). The sample belongs to a study of T cells in Graves' hyperthyroidism and ophthalmopathy. Germline V lookup: CDR1 LNHNV, CDR2 YYDKDF (reference sequence). CDR3 length: 18 amino acids. V was shortened by 0 bases and J by 0 bases, with 12 bases between the two germline ends. Regions amplified from RNA transcripts were the TCR beta CDR3 regions. The HTBI primer set drove a first-round RT-PCR of the TCR CDR3. TCRdb reprocessed the multiplex PCR reads via MiXCR and lists one record per CDR3 protein. The sample yields roughly 49,000 distinct CDR3 sequences, about 53% seen once. Study-wide findings and caveats: From stable hyperthyroidism, ophthalmopathy was set apart by a 13 V-J model. Clonotypes that were expanded in thyroid above 0.001 mostly appeared in blood too.

This sequence originates from a man aged 18 to 30 with Graves' hyperthyroidism. Sequencing used peripheral blood or thyroid tissue (not recorded which). V is TRBV15 and J is TRBJ2-6, with D perhaps TRBD2 (5 bases). CDR3 in DNA: TGTGCCACCAGCAGAGATCGCGGACTGAGCTCTGGGGCCAACGTCCTGACTTTC. It codes for CATSRDRGLSSGANVLTF.